The T cell receptor beta chain under discussion was sequenced for a study of T cells in Graves' hyperthyroidism and ophthalmopathy. This clonotype was counted ten times or more. Using RNA transcripts as the source, TCR beta CDR3 regions were amplified. With the HTBI primer set, the TCR CDR3 went through a first round of RT-PCR. From the multiplex PCR reads, TCRdb called clonotypes with MiXCR, one entry per CDR3 protein. The sample lists roughly 700,000 distinct CDR3 sequences, approximately 40% occurring once. V gave up 5 bases and J gave up 3 bases, with 8 bases separating them. CDR1 is ENHRY, CDR2 SYGVKD, per germline. This CDR3 spans 14 amino acids.

The rearrangement joins TRBV10-3 to TRBJ1-6, with TRBD1 as a possible D gene (6 bases). The specimen sequenced was blood. The receptor comes from a woman aged 40-49 years with Graves' hyperthyroidism. The CDR3 nucleotides are TGTGCCATCAGTTGGGGGCTCTATAATTCACCCCTCCACTTT. As protein: CAISWGLYNSPLHF.